The rows below give T cell receptor beta chains drawn from one sample of a study of blood T cell repertoires in COVID-19. The protocol was immunoSEQ multiplex PCR, while the TCRdb copy is restricted to in-frame clones and leaves out a portion. Of over 150,000 clones in the sample, about 73% were seen once. The specimen sequenced was peripheral blood. The receptor set was obtained from a man aged 80 or over with acute or convalescent COVID-19. CDR3s include the opening cysteine and the closing phenylalanine or tryptophan. The D gene is left open where the match is weak. Some rows have no size entry. The others give once, few or many, or a class for an expanded clone.

DNA: TGTGCCAGCAGTCCTTCGACGGAGCACTATGGCTACACCTTC; CDR3: CASSPSTEHYGYTF; D: NA; length: 14; J: TRBJ1-2; size: NA; V: TRBV27
DNA: TGTGCCAGCAGTAGAGGCCAAACGGCTTCCCAAGAGACCCAGTACTTC; CDR3: CASSRGQTASQETQYF; D: NA; length: 16; J: TRBJ2-5; size: NA; V: TRBV11-2
DNA: TGTGCCAGCAGCTCCCAGGGGATCACAGATACGCAGTATTTT; CDR3: CASSSQGITDTQYF; D: NA; length: 14; J: TRBJ2-3; size: many; V: TRBV11-2
DNA: TGTGCCAGTACCGCCGGGGGGGTTAGCAATCAGCCCCAGCATTTT; CDR3: CASTAGGVSNQPQHF; D: NA; length: 15; J: TRBJ1-5; size: NA; V: TRBV19
DNA: TGTGCCACCAGTGACCATCGGACAGGGGCCAGTGAAAAACTGTTTTTT; CDR3: CATSDHRTGASEKLFF; D: TRBD1; length: 16; J: TRBJ1-4; size: NA; V: TRBV24-1
DNA: TGCGCCAGCAGCCTGGACAGGGGGAACTACAATGAGCAGTTCTTC; CDR3: CASSLDRGNYNEQFF; D: TRBD1; length: 15; J: TRBJ2-1; size: NA; V: TRBV5-1
DNA: TGCGCCAGCAGCGACGGACAGGGGTACAACACTGAAGCTTTCTTT; CDR3: CASSDGQGYNTEAFF; D: TRBD1; length: 15; J: TRBJ1-1; size: NA; V: TRBV5-1
DNA: TGTGCCACCAGTGACCGGGTGACTAGCGGGGCCTACAATGAGCAGTTCTTC; CDR3: CATSDRVTSGAYNEQFF; D: TRBD2; length: 17; J: TRBJ2-1; size: once; V: TRBV24-1
DNA: TGTGCCAGCAGTTTAACTGCTAGGGGTCTGAACACTGAAGCTTTCTTT; CDR3: CASSLTARGLNTEAFF; D: NA; length: 16; J: TRBJ1-1; size: NA; V: TRBV27
DNA: TGCGCCAGCAGACCCCCTGGGTCTAGCGGGGCAGGGGAGCAGTTCTTC; CDR3: CASRPPGSSGAGEQFF; D: TRBD2; length: 16; J: TRBJ2-1; size: NA; V: TRBV5-1
DNA: TGTGCCACCAGCAGGCAGCGGGGAACCATGAACACTGAAGCTTTCTTT; CDR3: CATSRQRGTMNTEAFF; D: NA; length: 16; J: TRBJ1-1; size: NA; V: TRBV15
DNA: TGTGCCACCATGGATCCCGGGACAGGGGGCCATACTGAAGCTTTCTTT; CDR3: CATMDPGTGGHTEAFF; D: TRBD1; length: 16; J: TRBJ1-1; size: few; V: TRBV19
DNA: TGTGCCAGCAGCTGGCAGGGAACGAACACCGGGGAGCTGTTTTTT; CDR3: CASSWQGTNTGELFF; D: NA; length: 15; J: TRBJ2-2; size: NA; V: TRBV7-2
DNA: TGTGCCAGCAGTGAATACGAGGTTTACACTGAAGCTTTCTTT; CDR3: CASSEYEVYTEAFF; D: NA; length: 14; J: TRBJ1-1; size: NA; V: TRBV25-1
DNA: TGTGCCAGCAGCTTCGACAGGGCCCCCTATGGCTACACCTTC; CDR3: CASSFDRAPYGYTF; D: TRBD1; length: 14; J: TRBJ1-2; size: NA; V: TRBV6-5
DNA: TGTGCCAGCAGCCCCGGGTGGGGACTAGCGGGGAAGGGAGAGACCCAGTACTTC; CDR3: CASSPGWGLAGKGETQYF; D: TRBD2; length: 18; J: TRBJ2-5; size: NA; V: TRBV3-1/TRBV3-2
DNA: TGTGCCAGTAGTATAGGGGGGAGCAGGGGCGCTGAAGCTTTCTTT; CDR3: CASSIGGSRGAEAFF; D: NA; length: 15; J: TRBJ1-1; size: NA; V: TRBV19
DNA: TGTGCCAGCATCCTAACAGATACGCAGTATTTT; CDR3: CASILTDTQYF; D: NA; length: 11; J: TRBJ2-3; size: NA; V: TRBV12-3/TRBV12-4
DNA: TGTGCCAGCTCACCACTAGGACTCAGTCACCAAGAGACCCAGTACTTC; CDR3: CASSPLGLSHQETQYF; D: NA; length: 16; J: TRBJ2-5; size: few; V: TRBV18
DNA: TGTGCCAGCAGTGTGCGTGGTGACTATGGCTACACCTTC; CDR3: CASSVRGDYGYTF; D: NA; length: 13; J: TRBJ1-2; size: many; V: TRBV2
DNA: TGTGCCAGCAGCTCCGGGGGGGCTCCAGATACGCAGTATTTT; CDR3: CASSSGGAPDTQYF; D: TRBD2; length: 14; J: TRBJ2-3; size: NA; V: TRBV11-3
DNA: TGTGCCAGCAGCTTGGAGAGAAATCAGCCCCAGCATTTT; CDR3: CASSLERNQPQHF; D: NA; length: 13; J: TRBJ1-5; size: few; V: TRBV5-4
DNA: TGCGCCAGCAGCCTGGACTACTTCTACGAGCAGTACTTC; CDR3: CASSLDYFYEQYF; D: NA; length: 13; J: TRBJ2-7; size: NA; V: TRBV4-1
DNA: TGTGCCAGCAATCCTACTCCGAAAGGGGGGGTGGGCTACACCTTC; CDR3: CASNPTPKGGVGYTF; D: NA; length: 15; J: TRBJ1-2; size: once; V: TRBV2
DNA: TGTGCCAGCAGTGAAAGATCGGGGGTAGACACTGAAGCTTTCTTT; CDR3: CASSERSGVDTEAFF; D: NA; length: 15; J: TRBJ1-1; size: NA; V: TRBV6-1
DNA: TGTGCCAGCAGCTTCGGGGGTAACAATGAAAAACTGTTTTTT; CDR3: CASSFGGNNEKLFF; D: NA; length: 14; J: TRBJ1-4; size: NA; V: TRBV11-1
DNA: TGTGCCAGCAGTTACACCCAGGGTGGAACCGGGGAGCTGTTTTTT; CDR3: CASSYTQGGTGELFF; D: NA; length: 15; J: TRBJ2-2; size: NA; V: TRBV6-5
DNA: TGTGCCAGCAGTTACTCAACATCCATGAACACTGAAGCTTTCTTT; CDR3: CASSYSTSMNTEAFF; D: NA; length: 15; J: TRBJ1-1; size: NA; V: TRBV6-5
DNA: TGCAGCTCGAGGGGGCCGAACACTGAAGCTTTCTTT; CDR3: CSSRGPNTEAFF; D: TRBD1; length: 12; J: TRBJ1-1; size: NA; V: TRBV29-1
DNA: TGTGCCAGCAGGCCTCACGGAGTTGGCGGGGGCAGAACAGATACGCAGTATTTT; CDR3: CASRPHGVGGGRTDTQYF; D: NA; length: 18; J: TRBJ2-3; size: NA; V: TRBV9
DNA: TGTGCCAGCAGTTACGGGGGGGGGTGGCATAGCAATCAGCCCCAGCATTTT; CDR3: CASSYGGGWHSNQPQHF; D: NA; length: 17; J: TRBJ1-5; size: NA; V: TRBV6-2/TRBV6-3